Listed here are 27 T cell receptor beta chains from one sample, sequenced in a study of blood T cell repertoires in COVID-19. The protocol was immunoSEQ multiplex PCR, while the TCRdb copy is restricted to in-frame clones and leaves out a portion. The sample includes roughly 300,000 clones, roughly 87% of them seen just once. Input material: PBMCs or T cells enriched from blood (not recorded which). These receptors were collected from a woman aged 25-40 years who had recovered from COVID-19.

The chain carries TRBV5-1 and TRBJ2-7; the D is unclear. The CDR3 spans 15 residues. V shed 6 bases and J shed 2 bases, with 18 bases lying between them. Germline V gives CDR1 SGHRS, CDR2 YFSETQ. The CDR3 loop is CASTGDNLQTYEQYF. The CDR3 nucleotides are TGCGCCAGCACCGGTGACAACCTCCAGACCTACGAGCAGTACTTC.

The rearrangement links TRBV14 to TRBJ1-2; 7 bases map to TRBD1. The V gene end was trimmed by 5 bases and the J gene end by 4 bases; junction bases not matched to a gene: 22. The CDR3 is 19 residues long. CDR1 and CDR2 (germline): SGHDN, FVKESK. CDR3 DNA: TGTGCCAGCAGCGACAAGATACCAATTACGGGACAGAATCTCTATGGCTACACCTTC. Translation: CASSDKIPITGQNLYGYTF. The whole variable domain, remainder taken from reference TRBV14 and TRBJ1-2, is EAGVTQFPSHSVIEKGQTVTLRCDPISGHDNLYWYRRVMGKEIKFLLHFVKESKQDESGMPNNRFLAERTGGTYSTLKVQPAELEDSGVYFCASSDKIPITGQNLYGYTFGSGTRLTVV.

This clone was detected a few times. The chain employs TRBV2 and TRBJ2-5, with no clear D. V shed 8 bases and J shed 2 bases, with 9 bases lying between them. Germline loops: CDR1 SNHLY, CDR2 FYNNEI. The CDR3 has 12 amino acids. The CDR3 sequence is CASGQNQETQYF. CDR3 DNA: TGTGCCAGCGGGCAGAATCAAGAGACCCAGTACTTC.

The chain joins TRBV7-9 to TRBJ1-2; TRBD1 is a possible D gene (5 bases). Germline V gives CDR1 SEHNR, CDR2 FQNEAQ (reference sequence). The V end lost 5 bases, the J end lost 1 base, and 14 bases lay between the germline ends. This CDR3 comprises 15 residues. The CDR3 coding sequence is TGTGCCAGCAGCGTAATCTTGACAGTTAACTATGGCTACACCTTC. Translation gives CASSVILTVNYGYTF.

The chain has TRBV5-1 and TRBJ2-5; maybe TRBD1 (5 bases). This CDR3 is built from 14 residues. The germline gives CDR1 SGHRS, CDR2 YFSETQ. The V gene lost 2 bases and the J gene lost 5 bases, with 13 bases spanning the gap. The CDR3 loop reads CASSLRGLGETQYF. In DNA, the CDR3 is TGCGCCAGCAGCTTAAGGGGCCTGGGGGAGACCCAGTACTTC.

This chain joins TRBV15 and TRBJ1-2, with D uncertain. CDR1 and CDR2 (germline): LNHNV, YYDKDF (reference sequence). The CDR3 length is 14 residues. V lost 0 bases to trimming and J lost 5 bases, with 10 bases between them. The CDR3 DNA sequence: TGTGCCACCAGCAGAGACTACAGAGAGTATGGCTACACCTTC. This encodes CATSRDYREYGYTF. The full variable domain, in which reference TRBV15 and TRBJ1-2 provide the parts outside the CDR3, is DAMVIQNPRYQVTQFGKPVTLSCSQTLNHNVMYWYQQKSSQAPKLLFHYYDKDFNNEADTPDNFQSRRPNTSFCFLDIRSPGLGDTAMYLCATSRDYREYGYTFGSGTRLTVV.

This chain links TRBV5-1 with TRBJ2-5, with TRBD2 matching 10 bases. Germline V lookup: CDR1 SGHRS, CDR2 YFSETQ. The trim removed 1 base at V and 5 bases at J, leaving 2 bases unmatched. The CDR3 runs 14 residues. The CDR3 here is CASSLSAGGETQYF. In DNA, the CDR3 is TGCGCCAGCAGCTTGTCAGCGGGGGGGGAGACCCAGTACTTC. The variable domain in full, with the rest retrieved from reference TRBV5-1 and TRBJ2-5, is KAGVTQTPRYLIKTRGQQVTLSCSPISGHRSVSWYQQTPGQGLQFLFEYFSETQRNKGNFPGRFSGRQFSNSRSEMNVSTLELGDSALYLCASSLSAGGETQYFGPGTRLLVL.

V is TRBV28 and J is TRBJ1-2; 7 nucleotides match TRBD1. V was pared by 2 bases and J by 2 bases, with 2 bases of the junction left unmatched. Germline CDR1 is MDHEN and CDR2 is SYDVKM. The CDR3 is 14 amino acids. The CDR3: CASSLGTANYGYTF. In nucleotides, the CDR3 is TGTGCCAGCAGTTTAGGGACAGCAAACTATGGCTACACCTTC.

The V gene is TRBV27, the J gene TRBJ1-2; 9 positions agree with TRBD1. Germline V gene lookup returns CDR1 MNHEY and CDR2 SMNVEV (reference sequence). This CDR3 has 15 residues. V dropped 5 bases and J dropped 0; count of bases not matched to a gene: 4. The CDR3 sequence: CASSPWTGANYGYTF. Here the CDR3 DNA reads TGTGCCAGCAGTCCATGGACAGGGGCTAACTATGGCTACACCTTC.

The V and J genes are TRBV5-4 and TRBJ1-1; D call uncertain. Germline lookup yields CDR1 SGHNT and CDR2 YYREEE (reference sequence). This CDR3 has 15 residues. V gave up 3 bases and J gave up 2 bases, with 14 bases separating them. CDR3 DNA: TGTGCCAGCAGCTCCGGTCAAATCATTAACACTGAAGCTTTCTTT. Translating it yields CASSSGQIINTEAFF.

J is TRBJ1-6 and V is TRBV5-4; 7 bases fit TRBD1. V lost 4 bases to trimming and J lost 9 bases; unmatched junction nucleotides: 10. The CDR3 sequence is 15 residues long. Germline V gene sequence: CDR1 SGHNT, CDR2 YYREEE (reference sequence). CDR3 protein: CASSTGDRGVSPLHF. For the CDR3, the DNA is TGTGCCAGCAGCACAGGGGACCGAGGGGTTTCACCCCTCCACTTT.

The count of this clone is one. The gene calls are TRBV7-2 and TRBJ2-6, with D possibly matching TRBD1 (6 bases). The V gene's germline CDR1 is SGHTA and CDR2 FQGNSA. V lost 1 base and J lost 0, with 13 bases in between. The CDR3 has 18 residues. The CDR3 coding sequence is TGTGCCAGCAGCTTAGGGTACAGGGTCAACTCTGGGGCCAACGTCCTGACTTTC. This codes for CASSLGYRVNSGANVLTF.

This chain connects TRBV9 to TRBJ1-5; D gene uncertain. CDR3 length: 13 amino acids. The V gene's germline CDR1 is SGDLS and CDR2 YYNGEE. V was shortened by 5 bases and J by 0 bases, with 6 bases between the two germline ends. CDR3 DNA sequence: TGTGCCAGCAGTCGGGATAGCAATCAGCCCCAGCATTTT. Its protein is CASSRDSNQPQHF.

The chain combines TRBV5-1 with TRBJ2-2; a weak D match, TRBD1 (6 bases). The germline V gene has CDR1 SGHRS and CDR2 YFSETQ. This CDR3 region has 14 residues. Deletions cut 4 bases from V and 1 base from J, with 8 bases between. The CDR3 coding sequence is TGCGCCAGCAGCGCGGACAGGAACACCGGGGAGCTGTTTTTT. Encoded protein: CASSADRNTGELFF. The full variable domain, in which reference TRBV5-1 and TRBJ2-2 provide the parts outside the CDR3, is KAGVTQTPRYLIKTRGQQVTLSCSPISGHRSVSWYQQTPGQGLQFLFEYFSETQRNKGNFPGRFSGRQFSNSRSEMNVSTLELGDSALYLCASSADRNTGELFFGEGSRLTVL.

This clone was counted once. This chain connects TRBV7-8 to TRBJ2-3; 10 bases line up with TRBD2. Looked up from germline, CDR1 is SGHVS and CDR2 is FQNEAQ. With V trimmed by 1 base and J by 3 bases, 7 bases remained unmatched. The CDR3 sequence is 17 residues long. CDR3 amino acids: CASSLVIAGGITDTQYF. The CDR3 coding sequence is TGTGCCAGCAGCTTAGTGATAGCGGGGGGCATAACAGATACGCAGTATTTT.

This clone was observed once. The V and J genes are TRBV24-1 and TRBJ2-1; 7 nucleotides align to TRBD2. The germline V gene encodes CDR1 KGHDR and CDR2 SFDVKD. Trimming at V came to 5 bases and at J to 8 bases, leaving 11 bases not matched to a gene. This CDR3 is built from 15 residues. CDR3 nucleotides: TGTGCCACCAGTGTGGTTGGTAGCGGGCCTCATGAGCAGTTCTTC. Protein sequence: CATSVVGSGPHEQFF.

The CDR3 region is CASKNTGAYTDTQYF. CDR3 sequence (DNA): TGTGCCAGCAAGAACACAGGGGCGTACACAGATACGCAGTATTTT. The genes are TRBV27 and TRBJ2-3; the match to TRBD1 covers 7 bases. This CDR3 has 15 amino acids. Germline V CDR1 and CDR2: MNHEY, SMNVEV (reference sequence). V shed 7 bases and J 2 bases; nucleotides not matched to a gene: 9.

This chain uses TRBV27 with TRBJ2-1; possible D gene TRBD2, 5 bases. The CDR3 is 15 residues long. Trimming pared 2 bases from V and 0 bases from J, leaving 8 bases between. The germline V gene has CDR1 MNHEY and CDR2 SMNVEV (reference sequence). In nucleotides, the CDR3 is TGTGCCAGCAGTTTAGTAGGGAGCTCCTACAATGAGCAGTTCTTC. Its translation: CASSLVGSSYNEQFF.

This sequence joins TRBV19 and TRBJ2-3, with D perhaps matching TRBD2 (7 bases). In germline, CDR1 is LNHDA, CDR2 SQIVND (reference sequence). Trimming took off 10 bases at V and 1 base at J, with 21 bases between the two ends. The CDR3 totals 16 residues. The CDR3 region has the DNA TGTGCCAACCCTCCGGGGGTAGGGGGGGGCACAGATACGCAGTATTTT. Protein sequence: CANPPGVGGGTDTQYF. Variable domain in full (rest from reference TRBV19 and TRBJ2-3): DGGITQSPKYLFRKEGQNVTLSCEQNLNHDAMYWYRQDPGQGLRLIYYSQIVNDFQKGDIAEGYSVSREKKESFPLTVTSAQKNPTAFYLCANPPGVGGGTDTQYFGPGTRLTVL.

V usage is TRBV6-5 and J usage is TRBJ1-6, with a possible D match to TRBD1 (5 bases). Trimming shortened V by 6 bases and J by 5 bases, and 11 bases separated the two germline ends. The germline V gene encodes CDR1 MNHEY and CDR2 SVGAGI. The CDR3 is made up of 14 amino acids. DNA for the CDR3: TGTGCCAGCAGCCCACAGGAGAATAATTCACCCCTCCACTTT. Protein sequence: CASSPQENNSPLHF.

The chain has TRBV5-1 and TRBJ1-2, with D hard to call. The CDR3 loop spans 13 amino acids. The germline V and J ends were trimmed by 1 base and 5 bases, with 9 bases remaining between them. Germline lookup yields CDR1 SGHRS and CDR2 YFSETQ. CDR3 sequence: CASSLSGVYGYTF. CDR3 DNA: TGCGCCAGCAGCTTGTCAGGTGTTTATGGCTACACCTTC. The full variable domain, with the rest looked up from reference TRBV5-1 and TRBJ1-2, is KAGVTQTPRYLIKTRGQQVTLSCSPISGHRSVSWYQQTPGQGLQFLFEYFSETQRNKGNFPGRFSGRQFSNSRSEMNVSTLELGDSALYLCASSLSGVYGYTFGSGTRLTVV.

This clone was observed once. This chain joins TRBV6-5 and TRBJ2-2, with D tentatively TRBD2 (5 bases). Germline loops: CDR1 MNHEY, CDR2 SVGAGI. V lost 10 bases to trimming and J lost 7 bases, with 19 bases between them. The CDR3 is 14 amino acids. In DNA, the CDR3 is TGTGCCACCGACGGACTGCCTCCGGGCGGGGAGCTGTTTTTT. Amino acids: CATDGLPPGGELFF.

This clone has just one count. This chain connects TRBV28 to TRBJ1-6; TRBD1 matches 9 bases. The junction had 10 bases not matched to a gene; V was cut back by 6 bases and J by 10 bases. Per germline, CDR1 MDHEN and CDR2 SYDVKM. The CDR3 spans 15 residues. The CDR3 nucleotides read TGTGCCAGCAGCCCTCGCGGGACAGGGAAGTCACCCCTCCACTTT. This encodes CASSPRGTGKSPLHF.

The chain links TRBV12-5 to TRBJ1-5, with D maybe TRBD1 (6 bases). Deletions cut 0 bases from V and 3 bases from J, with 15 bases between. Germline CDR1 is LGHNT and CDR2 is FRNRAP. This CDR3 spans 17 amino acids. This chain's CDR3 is CASGLVRGGQLNQPQHF. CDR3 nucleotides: TGTGCTAGTGGTTTGGTACGGGGTGGACAGCTCAATCAGCCCCAGCATTTT.

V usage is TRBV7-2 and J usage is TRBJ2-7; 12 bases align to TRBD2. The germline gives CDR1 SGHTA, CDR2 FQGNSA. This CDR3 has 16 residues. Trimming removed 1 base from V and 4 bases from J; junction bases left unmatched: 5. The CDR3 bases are TGTGCCAGCAGCTTAGGGGCGGGGACTAGCGGGTACGAGCAGTACTTC. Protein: CASSLGAGTSGYEQYF.

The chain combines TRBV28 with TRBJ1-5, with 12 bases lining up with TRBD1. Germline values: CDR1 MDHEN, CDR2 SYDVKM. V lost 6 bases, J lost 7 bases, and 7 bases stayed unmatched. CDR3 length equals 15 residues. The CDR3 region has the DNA TGTGCCAGCAGACCTGGGACAGGGGGCAGCCAGCCCCAGCATTTT. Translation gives CASRPGTGGSQPQHF.

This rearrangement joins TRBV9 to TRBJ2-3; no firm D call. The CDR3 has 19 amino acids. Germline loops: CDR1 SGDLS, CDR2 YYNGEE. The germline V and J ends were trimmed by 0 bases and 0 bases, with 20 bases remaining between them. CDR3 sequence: CASSVEPDVSGLSTDTQYF. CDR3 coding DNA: TGTGCCAGCAGCGTAGAGCCCGATGTTTCCGGGTTGAGCACAGATACGCAGTATTTT.